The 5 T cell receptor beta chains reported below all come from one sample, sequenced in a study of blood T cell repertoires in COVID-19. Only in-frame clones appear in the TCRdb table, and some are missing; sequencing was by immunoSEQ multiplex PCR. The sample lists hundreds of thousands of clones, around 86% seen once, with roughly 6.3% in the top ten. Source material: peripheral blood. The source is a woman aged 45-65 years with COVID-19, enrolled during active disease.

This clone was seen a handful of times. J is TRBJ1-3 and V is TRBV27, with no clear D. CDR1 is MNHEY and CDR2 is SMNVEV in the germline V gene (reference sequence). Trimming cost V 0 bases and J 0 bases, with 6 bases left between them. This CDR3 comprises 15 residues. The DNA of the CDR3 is TGTGCCAGCAGTTTATCGGGCTCCTCTGGAAACACCATATATTTT. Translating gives CASSLSGSSGNTIYF.

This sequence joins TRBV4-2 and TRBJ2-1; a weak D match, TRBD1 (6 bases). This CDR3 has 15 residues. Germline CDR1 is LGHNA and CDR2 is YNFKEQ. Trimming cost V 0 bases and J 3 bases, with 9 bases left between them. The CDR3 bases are TGTGCCAGCAGCCAAGAACGGACAGACTACAATGAGCAGTTCTTC. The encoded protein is CASSQERTDYNEQFF.

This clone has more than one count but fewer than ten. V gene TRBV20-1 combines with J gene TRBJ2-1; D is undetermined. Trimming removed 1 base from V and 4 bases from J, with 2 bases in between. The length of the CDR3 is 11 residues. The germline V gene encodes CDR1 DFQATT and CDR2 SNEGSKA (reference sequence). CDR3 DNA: TGCAGTGCTAGAGTATACAATGAGCAGTTCTTC. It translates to CSARVYNEQFF.

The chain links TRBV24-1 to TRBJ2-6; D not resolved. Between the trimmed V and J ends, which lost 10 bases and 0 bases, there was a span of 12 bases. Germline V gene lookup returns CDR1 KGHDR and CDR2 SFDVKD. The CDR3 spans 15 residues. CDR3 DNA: TGTGCCACATTTGGGCGAGTCTCTGGGGCCAACGTCCTGACTTTC. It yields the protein CATFGRVSGANVLTF.

The CDR3 sequence: CASSYTSRRGFF. In DNA form, the CDR3 reads TGTGCCAGCAGTTACACTAGTCGTCGGGGGTTCTTC. This rearrangement joins TRBV6-2 or TRBV6-3 to TRBJ2-1; perhaps TRBD2 as D (5 bases). V lost 2 bases, J lost 15 bases, and 14 bases lay in between. Germline assignment: CDR1 MNHEY and CDR2 SVGEGT. This CDR3 has 12 residues.